Listed here is a single T cell receptor beta chain. V gave up 7 bases and J gave up 4 bases, with 13 bases separating them. Germline lookup yields CDR1 SQVTM and CDR2 ANQGSEA. This CDR3 region has 12 residues. Repertoires were generated with immunoSEQ multiplex PCR, while TCRdb's copy carries only in-frame clones and drops some. Of 96,000 or so clones listed, under 85% are singletons. The data were obtained in a study of OX40 agonist ivuxolimab in advanced cancers. Across the study: Roughly two fifths of patients had received prior checkpoint inhibitor therapy.

Sequencing used CD4+ or CD8+ T cells sorted from blood, obtained in a trial of the OX40 agonist ivuxolimab. The rearrangement joins TRBV29-1 to TRBJ2-5; tentatively, D is TRBD1 (5 bases). The sequence derives from an adult with an advanced solid tumor such as melanoma, head and neck, liver or kidney cancer. The CDR3 is CSAGRDGETQYF. The DNA of the CDR3 is TGCAGCGCGGGCAGGGATGGAGAGACCCAGTACTTC. Full variable domain (outside the CDR3, taken from reference TRBV29-1 and TRBJ2-5): SAVISQKPSRDICQRGTSLTIQCQVDSQVTMMFWYRQQPGQSLTLIATANQGSEATYESGFVIDKFPISRPNLTFSTLTVSNMSPEDSSIYLCSAGRDGETQYFGPGTRLLVL.